Here is one TCR beta chain with its context. As processed by the authors: By means of reference gene primer amplification, nucleated cell counts were estimated. Clones were sequenced by immunoSEQ multiplex PCR, and TCRdb holds only the in-frame ones, with some missing. For V, J and clone size, that table is used; D and trimming come from the DNA. The sample includes roughly 120,000 clones, about 86% of them seen just once. CDR1 is PRHDT, CDR2 FYEKMQ, per germline (reference sequence). The V and J ends lost 6 bases and 4 bases, in that order; junction bases with no gene match: 21. This CDR3 contains 19 residues. These data are taken from a study of blood T cell repertoires in COVID-19. Study-wide context: The United States, Italy and Spain were the sources of the acute and convalescent COVID-19 samples. Sources were T cells, B-cell-depleted T cells, or PBMCs; the material itself was cDNA or gDNA.

The chain is built from TRBV13 and TRBJ1-3; 7 bases agree with TRBD1. This TCR was sampled from a man between 70 and 80 years old who had recovered from COVID-19. Input material: peripheral blood. The CDR3 is CASSQRQGHHEFFGNTIYF. The CDR3 DNA reads TGTGCCAGCAGTCAGCGACAGGGCCATCACGAATTTTTCGGAAACACCATATATTTT.